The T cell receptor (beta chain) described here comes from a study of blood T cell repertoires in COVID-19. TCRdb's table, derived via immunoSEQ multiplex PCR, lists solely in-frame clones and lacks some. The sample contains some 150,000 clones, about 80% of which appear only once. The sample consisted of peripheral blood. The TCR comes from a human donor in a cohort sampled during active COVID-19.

As DNA, the CDR3 is TGTGCCAGTAGTATTAATCGACTAGCGGGTCTCACCGGGGAGCTGTTTTTT. Its translation is CASSINRLAGLTGELFF. J is TRBJ2-2 and V is TRBV19, with 10 bases aligning to TRBD2. The J segment lost 4 bases and the V segment lost 3 bases, leaving 8 bases of the junction unmatched. The CDR3 sequence is 17 residues long. Germline CDR1 reads LNHDA; CDR2 reads SQIVND (reference sequence).